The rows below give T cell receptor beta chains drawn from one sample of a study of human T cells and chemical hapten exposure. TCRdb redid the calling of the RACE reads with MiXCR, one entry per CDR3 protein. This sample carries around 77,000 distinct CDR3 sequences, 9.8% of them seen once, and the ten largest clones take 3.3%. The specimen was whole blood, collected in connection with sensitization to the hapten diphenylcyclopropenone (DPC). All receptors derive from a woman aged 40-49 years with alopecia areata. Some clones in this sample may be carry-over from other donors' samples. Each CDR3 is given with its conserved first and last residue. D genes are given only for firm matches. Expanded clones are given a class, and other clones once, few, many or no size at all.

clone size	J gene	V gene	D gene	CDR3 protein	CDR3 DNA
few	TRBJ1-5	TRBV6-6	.	CASSLWGPSNQPQHF	TGTGCCAGCAGTCTCTGGGGACCGAGCAATCAGCCCCAGCATTTT
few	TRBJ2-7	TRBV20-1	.	CSARDAGQLAPYEQYF	TGCAGTGCTAGGGACGCGGGGCAGCTCGCCCCCTACGAGCAGTACTTC
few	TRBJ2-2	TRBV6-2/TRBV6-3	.	CASSPPGPGELFF	TGTGCCAGCAGTCCCCCGGGGCCCGGGGAGCTGTTTTTT
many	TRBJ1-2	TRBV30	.	CAWTRGANYGYTF	TGTGCCTGGACCCGGGGGGCTAACTATGGCTACACCTTC
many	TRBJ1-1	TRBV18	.	CASSPTGGTEAFF	TGTGCCAGCTCACCCACTGGGGGCACTGAAGCTTTCTTT
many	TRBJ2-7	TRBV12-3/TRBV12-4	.	CASSLSLYEQYF	TGTGCCAGCAGTTTGAGTTTGTACGAGCAGTACTTC
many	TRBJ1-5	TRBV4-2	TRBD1	CASSQDDRGQQPQHF	TGTGCCAGCAGCCAAGATGACAGGGGGCAACAGCCCCAGCATTTT
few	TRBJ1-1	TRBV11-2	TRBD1	CASSPRQGPNTEAFF	TGTGCCAGCAGCCCGAGACAGGGCCCGAACACTGAAGCTTTCTTT
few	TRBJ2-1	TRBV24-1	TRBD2	CATSDTLRGLAGGDEQFF	TGTGCCACCAGTGACACACTCCGGGGACTAGCGGGGGGTGATGAGCAGTTCTTC
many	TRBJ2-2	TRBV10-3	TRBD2	CAISEAGVTGELFF	TGTGCCATCAGTGAAGCGGGGGTGACCGGGGAGCTGTTTTTT
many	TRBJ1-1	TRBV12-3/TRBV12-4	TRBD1	CASSRRQGQISEAFF	TGTGCCAGCAGCCGAAGACAGGGACAGATATCTGAAGCTTTCTTT
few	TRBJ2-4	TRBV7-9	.	CASSLWGEAKNIQYF	TGTGCCAGCAGCTTATGGGGGGAAGCCAAAAACATTCAGTACTTC
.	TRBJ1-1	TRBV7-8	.	CASSLVPGENTEAFF	TGTGCCAGCAGCTTAGTTCCAGGGGAGAACACTGAAGCTTTCTTT
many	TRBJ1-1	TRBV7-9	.	CASSLADARAF	TGTGCCAGCAGCTTAGCGGATGCTCGGGCCTTT
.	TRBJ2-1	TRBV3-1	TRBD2	CASSQGSGGAADEQFF	TGTGCCAGCAGCCAAGGCAGCGGGGGGGCCGCTGATGAGCAGTTCTTC
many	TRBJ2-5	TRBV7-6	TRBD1	CASSSDRQETQYF	TGTGCCAGCAGCTCGGACAGGCAAGAGACCCAGTACTTC
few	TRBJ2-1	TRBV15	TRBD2	CATTGTSGEKNNEQFF	TGTGCCACCACCGGGACTAGCGGGGAAAAAAACAATGAGCAGTTCTTC
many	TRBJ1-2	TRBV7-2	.	CASSRAASNYGYTF	TGTGCCAGCAGCCGAGCAGCGTCTAACTATGGCTACACCTTC
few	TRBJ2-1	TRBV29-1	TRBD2	CSAGGYDEQFF	TGCAGCGCCGGGGGGTACGATGAGCAGTTCTTC
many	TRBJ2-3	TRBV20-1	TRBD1	CSAAQGQGSTDTQYF	TGCAGTGCTGCCCAGGGACAGGGCAGCACAGATACGCAGTATTTT
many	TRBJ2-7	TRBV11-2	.	CASSLSKLASATHEQYF	TGTGCCAGCAGCTTATCGAAACTCGCGAGTGCTACCCACGAGCAGTACTTC
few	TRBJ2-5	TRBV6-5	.	CASTVAETQYF	TGTGCCAGCACAGTGGCGGAGACCCAGTACTTC
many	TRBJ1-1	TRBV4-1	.	CATGSPGHKNTEAFF	TGCGCCACCGGGAGCCCGGGACATAAGAACACTGAAGCTTTCTTT
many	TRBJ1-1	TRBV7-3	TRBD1	CASSSRQGDTEAFF	TGTGCCAGCAGCTCTCGACAGGGAGACACTGAAGCTTTCTTT
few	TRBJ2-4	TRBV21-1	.	CASLGGLAKNIQYF	TGTGCCAGTCTAGGGGGGCTAGCCAAAAACATTCAGTACTTC
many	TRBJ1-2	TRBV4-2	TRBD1	CASSQYLLPGQGISNYGYTF	TGTGCCAGCAGCCAGTACCTCCTGCCGGGACAGGGGATCAGTAACTATGGCTACACCTTC
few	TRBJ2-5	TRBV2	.	CASSENEQGQETQYF	TGTGCCAGCAGTGAAAATGAACAGGGACAAGAGACCCAGTACTTC
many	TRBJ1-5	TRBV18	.	CASSPTQGSGQPQHF	TGTGCCAGCTCACCAACACAGGGTTCCGGGCAGCCCCAGCATTTT
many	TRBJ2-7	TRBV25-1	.	CATESLTPEQYF	TGTGCCACCGAATCCCTTACCCCCGAGCAGTACTTC
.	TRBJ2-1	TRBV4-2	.	CASSQDSLAGQAVNEQFF	TGTGCCAGCAGCCAAGATTCTCTGGCAGGACAAGCAGTCAATGAGCAGTTCTTC
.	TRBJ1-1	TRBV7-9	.	CASSFYHSARAEAFF	TGTGCCAGCAGCTTCTATCACTCGGCAAGAGCTGAAGCTTTCTTT
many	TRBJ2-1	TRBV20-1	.	CSASTFSGERYNEQFF	TGCAGTGCCTCCACCTTCTCGGGGGAGAGATACAATGAGCAGTTCTTC
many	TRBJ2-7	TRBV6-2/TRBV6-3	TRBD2	CASGRAHEQYF	TGTGCCAGCGGGAGGGCCCACGAGCAGTACTTC
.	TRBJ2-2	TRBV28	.	CASNKGGSSNTGELFF	TGTGCCAGCAACAAGGGGGGGTCTTCGAACACCGGGGAGCTGTTTTTT
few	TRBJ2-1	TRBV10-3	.	CAISDSPSYNEQFF	TGTGCCATCAGTGATTCCCCATCCTACAATGAGCAGTTCTTC
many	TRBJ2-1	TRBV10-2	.	CASSEGYNEQFF	TGCGCCAGCAGTGAAGGATACAATGAGCAGTTCTTC
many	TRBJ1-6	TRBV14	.	CASSQVSDSPLHF	TGTGCCAGCAGCCAAGTCTCCGATTCACCCCTCCACTTT
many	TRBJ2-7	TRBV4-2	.	CASSQDAGPLYEQYF	TGTGCCAGCAGCCAAGATGCCGGACCCCTCTACGAGCAGTACTTC